These 32 T cell receptor beta chains came from one sample sequenced in a study of Graves' ophthalmopathy and Graves' hyperthyroidism. The sequenced template was RNA, covering the TCR beta CDR3 region. Scientists carried out first-round RT-PCR using HTBI primers and then a second-round multiplex PCR. A single record per CDR3 protein comes from TCRdb applying MiXCR to the multiplex PCR reads. The sample consists of about half a million distinct CDR3 sequences, approximately 15% of them appearing once. The material sequenced was blood. The source is a woman between 25 and 40 years old with Graves' ophthalmopathy.

This CDR3 reads CAISEWFQGPRDTEAFF. The CDR3 DNA is TGTGCCATCAGTGAGTGGTTCCAGGGACCAAGGGACACTGAAGCTTTCTTT. V is TRBV10-3 and J is TRBJ1-1; tentative D call: TRBD1 (5 bases). The V gene's germline CDR1 is ENHRY and CDR2 SYGVKD. The CDR3 loop spans 17 amino acids. Trimming pared 1 base from V and 3 bases from J, leaving 18 bases between.

This sequence joins TRBV7-8 and TRBJ1-1; D might be TRBD1 (5 bases). CDR1 and CDR2 from the germline V gene are SGHVS and FQNEAQ. This CDR3 region has 16 residues. V dropped 1 base and J dropped 4 bases, with 16 bases sitting between them. The DNA for the CDR3 is TGTGCCAGCAGCTTAGGAGGGAGGGGACGGAGCACTGAAGCTTTCTTT. It translates to CASSLGGRGRSTEAFF. Full variable domain (outside the CDR3, taken from reference TRBV7-8 and TRBJ1-1): GAGVSQSPRYKVAKRGQDVALRCDPISGHVSLFWYQQALGQGPEFLTYFQNEAQLDKSGLPSDRFFAERPEGSVSTLKIQRTQQEDSAVYLCASSLGGRGRSTEAFFGQGTRLTVV.

This clonotype was found many times. The chain joins TRBV10-3 to TRBJ2-7; 7 bases map to TRBD1. Trimming took 6 bases from V and 2 from J; bases not matched to a gene: 4. This CDR3 region has 13 residues. Germline CDR1 and CDR2: ENHRY and SYGVKD. Here the CDR3 DNA reads TGTGCCATCAGGAGGGACAGCGCCTACGAGCAGTACTTC. Residues: CAIRRDSAYEQYF.

This clonotype appeared many times. J is TRBJ1-1 and V is TRBV19; TRBD1 agrees at 8 bases. This CDR3 spans 13 amino acids. V was pared by 3 bases and J by 11 bases, with 8 bases of the junction left unmatched. Looked up from germline, CDR1 is LNHDA and CDR2 is SQIVND (reference sequence). The CDR3 protein is CASSMGQGAEAFF. The CDR3 nucleotides are TGTGCCAGTAGTATGGGCCAGGGGGCGGAGGCTTTCTTT.

The J gene is TRBJ1-1, the V gene TRBV5-1, with TRBD1 as a possible D gene (5 bases). Per the germline V gene, CDR1 is SGHRS and CDR2 is YFSETQ. The V gene lost 6 bases and the J gene lost 4 bases, with 16 bases spanning the gap. The length of the CDR3 is 14 residues. The CDR3 is CASTTAAGSTEAFF. The CDR3, as DNA: TGCGCCAGCACGACAGCCGCGGGCTCCACTGAAGCTTTCTTT.

This clonotype was counted at least ten times. The rearrangement links TRBV20-1 to TRBJ1-6; D unclear. The ends were cut back, 1 base at V and 7 bases at J, with 5 bases in the middle. Germline V lookup: CDR1 DFQATT, CDR2 SNEGSKA (reference sequence). The CDR3 consists of 12 residues. In DNA form, the CDR3 reads TGCAGTGCTAGAGGGGTGAATTCACCCCTCCACTTT. Protein product: CSARGVNSPLHF.

This clonotype came up many times. A much larger clone is a single base away; this may be a read error. CDR3: CASRDREWANCGYTF. CDR3 nucleotides: TGTGCCAGCAGGGACAGGGAGTGGGCTAACTGTGGCTACACCTTC. This chain links TRBV6-1 with TRBJ1-2, with 8 bases matching TRBD1. This CDR3 has 15 amino acids. Germline V gene data show CDR1 as MNHNS and CDR2 as SASEGT.

This clonotype was recorded at least ten times. The junction departs from germline at one end; a sequencing error may be responsible. V is TRBV5-1 and J is TRBJ2-2, with a tentative D call TRBD2 (6 bases). Per the germline V gene, CDR1 is SGHRS and CDR2 is YFSETQ. The CDR3 length is 15 residues. The CDR3 DNA reads as TGCGCCAGCAGCGTCGGTCAGGGAACCACCGGGGGGCTGTTTTTT. Protein: CASSVGQGTTGGLFF.

This clonotype was detected a few times. This chain connects TRBV3-1 to TRBJ2-2, with D perhaps matching TRBD2 (5 bases). The ends were cut back, 1 base at V and 4 bases at J, with 7 bases in the middle. Germline values: CDR1 LGHDT, CDR2 YNNKEL (reference sequence). This CDR3 comprises 14 residues. The CDR3: CASSQVRATGELFF. CDR3 in DNA: TGTGCCAGCAGCCAAGTGCGGGCCACCGGGGAGCTGTTTTTT.

This clonotype was counted at least ten times. The chain couples TRBV12-3 or TRBV12-4 to TRBJ1-5, with 7 positions matching TRBD1. The CDR3 consists of 16 residues. Trimming cost V 5 bases and J 4 bases; bases outside gene matches: 11. The CDR3 sequence: CASSPDRVWINQPQHF. The CDR3 DNA is TGTGCCAGCAGTCCAGACAGGGTATGGATTAATCAGCCCCAGCATTTT.

This clonotype has a count of ten or more. The rearrangement uses TRBV6-1 and TRBJ1-1, with D possibly being TRBD1 (5 bases). The germline gives CDR1 MNHNS, CDR2 SASEGT. The CDR3 length is 16 residues. V gave up 4 bases and J gave up 4 bases, with 19 bases separating them. The DNA for the CDR3 is TGTGCCAGCAGTGCGCAGGGTGCCCAAGGTGGCACTGAAGCTTTCTTT. Encoded protein: CASSAQGAQGGTEAFF.

Note on this clonotype: A read error may explain this, as a much larger clone is one base away. This rearrangement joins TRBV29-1 to TRBJ2-5; a weak D match, TRBD2 (5 bases). The CDR3 is 12 amino acids. CDR1 SQVTM and CDR2 ANQGSEA come from the germline V gene. CDR3 DNA: TGCAGCGTTGTAACTCTGGGAGAGACCCAGGACTTC. Encoded protein: CSVVTLGETQDF.

This clonotype has more than one count but fewer than ten. At one boundary the junction diverges from the germline segment, which might be a read error. The chain joins TRBV6-5 to TRBJ2-5; possibly TRBD2 for D (5 bases). CDR1 is MNHEY, CDR2 SVGAGI, per germline. The CDR3 covers 14 residues. The CDR3 loop reads CASRYSQRQETQYF. CDR3 DNA sequence: TGTGCCAGCAGATACTCCCAGCGGCAAGAGACCCAGTACTTC.

This clonotype has just a few counts. This chain links TRBV12-5 with TRBJ2-2; perhaps TRBD2 as D (7 bases). The CDR3 totals 19 residues. The V end was cut by 0 bases, the J end by 2 bases, with 19 bases between. Germline CDR1 reads LGHNT; CDR2 reads FRNRAP. CDR3 in amino acids: CASGLVYVRGGQNTGELFF. In nucleotides, the CDR3 is TGTGCTAGTGGTTTGGTATACGTGAGGGGGGGCCAAAACACCGGGGAGCTGTTTTTT.

The chain employs TRBV27 and TRBJ1-3; maybe TRBD1 (5 bases). This CDR3 region has 17 residues. CDR1 is MNHEY, CDR2 SMNVEV, per germline (reference sequence). Between the trimmed V and J ends, which lost 3 bases and 3 bases, there was a span of 18 bases. This chain's CDR3 is CASSLYGEGTYGNTIYF. CDR3 DNA: TGTGCCAGCAGTTTGTATGGGGAGGGGACGTATGGAAACACCATATATTTT.

This clonotype turned up a few times. This sequence joins TRBV28 and TRBJ1-4; perhaps TRBD1 as D (5 bases). The CDR3 covers 15 residues. Germline CDR1 and CDR2: MDHEN and SYDVKM. The V and J ends lost 2 bases and 8 bases respectively, with 15 bases between them. CDR3 DNA sequence: TGTGCCAGCAGTTTAGTCGGCAGGGTTCGGGAAAAACTGTTTTTT. This translates into CASSLVGRVREKLFF.

This clonotype occurred a few times. The V call is TRBV13, the J call TRBJ2-2; tentative D call: TRBD1 (6 bases). Germline CDR1 is PRHDT and CDR2 is FYEKMQ (reference sequence). The V gene lost 8 bases and the J gene lost 4 bases, with 11 bases spanning the gap. CDR3 length: 13 residues. CDR3 in DNA: TGTGCCAGCCGATCAGGGGCCACCGGGGAGCTGTTTTTT. Translating it yields CASRSGATGELFF.

This clonotype was recorded at least ten times. This chain joins TRBV6-5 and TRBJ1-5; 8 bases agree with TRBD1. This CDR3 region has 15 residues. Germline loops: CDR1 MNHEY, CDR2 SVGAGI. The junction had 1 base not matched to a gene; V was cut back by 2 bases and J by 1 base. CDR3 nucleotide sequence: TGTGCCAGCAGTTACCAGGGGGCAAGCAATCAGCCCCAGCATTTT. Translation: CASSYQGASNQPQHF.

This clonotype was observed a handful of times. The CDR3 nucleotides read TGTGCCACCAGTGAAACTGGACAGGGCGGGGTAGCTTTCTTT. This translates into CATSETGQGGVAFF. This chain connects TRBV24-1 to TRBJ1-1, with TRBD1 matching 8 bases. From germline, CDR1 is KGHDR and CDR2 SFDVKD. The junction had 10 bases not matched to a gene; V was cut back by 4 bases and J by 10 bases. This CDR3 contains 14 residues.

At least ten counts were recorded for this clonotype. This chain uses TRBV12-3 or TRBV12-4 with TRBJ2-5; 10 bases agree with TRBD2. With V trimmed by 6 bases and J by 7 bases, 14 bases remained unmatched. The CDR3 runs 16 residues. For the CDR3, the DNA is TGTGCCAGCAGGGATAGCGGGGGGTCCTCCAGCGTGACCCAGTACTTC. This encodes CASRDSGGSSSVTQYF.

This clonotype was found many times. This chain uses TRBV6-5 with TRBJ1-2; D is perhaps TRBD1 (6 bases). CDR1 is MNHEY, CDR2 SVGAGI, per germline. Deletions cut 0 bases from V and 4 bases from J, with 15 bases between. The CDR3 has 16 residues. The CDR3 nucleotides read TGTGCCAGCAGTTACTCCCCGGGGGGCCTAGGCTATGGCTACACCTTC. This codes for CASSYSPGGLGYGYTF.

This chain joins TRBV6-1 and TRBJ2-3; D perhaps matches TRBD2 (5 bases). V shed 2 bases and J shed 0 bases, with 12 bases lying between them. The CDR3 contains 16 residues. Germline V gene lookup returns CDR1 MNHNS and CDR2 SASEGT. The CDR3 sequence: CASSEFAGLSTDTQYF. The CDR3 nucleotides read TGTGCCAGCAGTGAATTCGCAGGACTTAGCACAGATACGCAGTATTTT.

The chain combines TRBV29-1 with TRBJ2-7, with D uncertain. This CDR3 has 12 residues. Germline V gives CDR1 SQVTM, CDR2 ANQGSEA. Trimming took off 2 bases at V and 2 bases at J, with 7 bases between the two ends. CDR3 DNA: TGCAGCGTTGAATTTAGGCCCTACGAGCAGTACTTC. Amino acids: CSVEFRPYEQYF.

This clonotype was counted a few times. J is TRBJ1-5 and V is TRBV4-1, with D uncertain. Germline CDR1 and CDR2: MGHRA and YSYEKL. The CDR3 extends over 15 amino acids. With 2 bases removed from V and 1 base from J, the gap between germline ends came to 9 bases. CDR3 in DNA: TGCGCCAGCAGCCAAAGCGACAAGAGCAATCAGCCCCAGCATTTT. It codes for CASSQSDKSNQPQHF.

Notes on this clonotype: This is likely a read error, given that the CDR3 carries no conserved phenylalanine or tryptophan at its end. The V and J genes are TRBV11-2 and TRBJ2-5, with TRBD2 matching over 9 bases. The CDR3 contains 15 residues. J was trimmed by 5 bases and V by 0 bases; bases with no gene match: 4. Germline CDR1 is SGHAT and CDR2 is FQNNGV. The CDR3 protein is CASSLERGGWETQYL. CDR3 coding DNA: TGTGCCAGCAGCTTAGAGCGGGGGGGCTGGGAGACCCAGTACCTC.

This clonotype was recorded many times. V gene TRBV20-1 combines with J gene TRBJ1-5, with 7 bases matching TRBD1. The V gene's germline CDR1 is DFQATT and CDR2 SNEGSKA (reference sequence). This CDR3 contains 15 residues. With 5 bases clipped from V and 0 bases from J, the junction kept 7 bases outside the gene matches. DNA for the CDR3: TGCAGTGCTCAGCCGGGACAGTATAGCAATCAGCCCCAGCATTTT. Amino acid sequence: CSAQPGQYSNQPQHF.

This clonotype was observed many times. This chain uses TRBV12-3 or TRBV12-4 with TRBJ1-2, with a possible D match to TRBD1 (5 bases). The V and J ends lost 10 bases and 4 bases respectively, with 13 bases between them. CDR3 length equals 12 residues. Written as DNA, the CDR3 is TGTGCCACAAACCGGGACGTCTATGGCTACACCTTC. It is translated as CATNRDVYGYTF.

This clonotype was seen a handful of times. The rearrangement links TRBV24-1 to TRBJ2-5; maybe TRBD2 (5 bases). The V end was cut by 5 bases, the J end by 3 bases, with 18 bases between. Germline CDR1 and CDR2: KGHDR and SFDVKD. This CDR3 is built from 16 residues. The chain's CDR3 is CATSGQRGLAEETQYF. The CDR3 bases are TGTGCCACCAGTGGGCAAAGAGGGTTGGCGGAAGAGACCCAGTACTTC.

This clonotype was counted between two and nine times. The chain employs TRBV18 and TRBJ1-6; TRBD1 might be the D (6 bases). Trimming took 2 bases from V and 6 from J, leaving 8 bases between them. This CDR3 spans 14 amino acids. Looked up from germline, CDR1 is KGHSH and CDR2 is LQKENI. In nucleotides, the CDR3 is TGTGCCAGCTCACCAACACAGGGTAATTCACCCCTCCACTTT. Protein sequence: CASSPTQGNSPLHF. The full variable domain, completed using reference TRBV18 and TRBJ1-6, is NAGVMQNPRHLVRRRGQEARLRCSPMKGHSHVYWYRQLPEEGLKFMVYLQKENIIDESGMPKERFSAEFPKEGPSILRIQQVVRGDSAAYFCASSPTQGNSPLHFGNGTRLTVT.

This clonotype was picked up many times. This chain joins TRBV14 and TRBJ1-6, with TRBD1 matching over 9 bases. The germline V gene encodes CDR1 SGHDN and CDR2 FVKESK. V was pared by 8 bases and J by 10 bases, with 6 bases of the junction left unmatched. CDR3 length equals 13 residues. The DNA of the CDR3 is TGTGCCAGCTCGACAGGGGGAAGGTCACCCCTCCACTTT. It codes for CASSTGGRSPLHF.

This chain links TRBV12-3 or TRBV12-4 with TRBJ2-2, with D perhaps being TRBD1 or TRBD2 (5 bases each). The CDR3 extends over 15 amino acids. Between the trimmed V and J ends, which lost 6 bases and 3 bases, there was a span of 14 bases. CDR3 region: CASSARDGYTGELFF. DNA of the CDR3: TGTGCCAGCAGCGCTCGGGACGGATACACCGGGGAGCTGTTTTTT.

This clonotype occurred many times. The V gene is TRBV12-3 or TRBV12-4, the J gene TRBJ2-5; D call uncertain. Trimming removed 2 bases at V and 5 bases at J, with 9 bases between. The CDR3 has 13 residues. The CDR3 DNA reads TGTGCCAGCAGTTTAAGGGTAATGGAGACCCAGTACTTC. Its protein is CASSLRVMETQYF.